This T cell receptor beta chain comes out of a study of T cell changes during pregnancy in multiple sclerosis. In germline, CDR1 is SGHKS, CDR2 YYEKEE (reference sequence). Trimming shortened V by 2 bases and J by 5 bases, and 7 bases separated the two germline ends. The CDR3 totals 12 residues. Sequenced by immunoSEQ multiplex PCR; TCRdb stores in-frame clones only, minus some. The sample has over 70,000 clones; around 92% are singletons. J is TRBJ1-2 and V is TRBV5-5; D not certain. The source of this sequence is a female donor in good health, enrolled as a control in a pregnancy study. The material was peripheral blood, obtained in the third trimester of pregnancy. CDR3 in DNA: TGTGCCAGCAGCTTTAACACATATGGCTACACCTTC. It translates to CASSFNTYGYTF.